The clone carrying this T cell receptor beta chain was detected once. Its matching antigen is unknown. This table comes from immunoSEQ multiplex PCR, and its TCRdb copy is limited to in-frame clones, with some not included. Of 39,000 or so clones in the sample, roughly nine tenths were seen once. The data are from a study of lymphopenia after photon versus proton radiotherapy. The V gene end was trimmed by 3 bases and the J gene end by 1 base; junction bases not matched to a gene: 10. The CDR3 contains 17 residues. Germline V gene data show CDR1 as SGHDT and CDR2 as YYEEEE. The study, taken as a whole, reports: Oligoclonal CD8+ Temra expansion after nadir drove photon patients' diversity drop. Proton therapy kept repertoires fairly stable, unlike photons, which gained effector/memory cells.

The genes are TRBV5-6 and TRBJ2-7; 10 nucleotides match TRBD1. Here the sequenced sample was peripheral blood, taken from a patient treated with photon-based radiotherapy. The clonotype was recovered from a man aged 60 to 69 with cholangiocarcinoma. CDR3 protein: CASSSAPGQGWSYEQYF. In DNA form, the CDR3 reads TGTGCCAGCAGCTCGGCGCCGGGACAGGGGTGGTCCTACGAGCAGTACTTC.